This TCR beta chain was identified in a study of early T cells in non-severe SARS-CoV-2 infection. On the study more broadly: The sequenced material was bulk RNA from unsorted whole blood, and its chains were unpaired.

The TCR library protocol attached unique molecular identifiers to the individual cDNA molecules. TCRdb passed the 5' RACE reads through MiXCR, listing each CDR3 protein once. Here the sample spans 98,000 or so distinct CDR3 sequences, approximately 11% being singletons. Germline loops: CDR1 SQVTM, CDR2 ANQGSEA. The CDR3 runs 15 residues. V gave up 2 bases and J gave up 3 bases, with 16 bases separating them. This clonotype was detected only once. This TCR was sampled from an adult who was a healthcare worker with PCR-confirmed SARS-CoV-2 infection or an uninfected control (not recorded which). This chain uses TRBV29-1 with TRBJ1-1; TRBD1 might be the D (6 bases). Sequencing used whole blood. CDR3 in DNA: TGCAGCGTTGAAATCGGGCATAACAGGGACACTGAAGCTTTCTTT. Its protein is CSVEIGHNRDTEAFF.